One and the same sample provided the 24 T cell receptor beta chains below, sequenced in a study of T-cell memory formation after mild COVID-19. MiXCR, run by TCRdb on the 5' RACE reads, gives a single entry per CDR3 protein. This repertoire shows 300,000 to 350,000 distinct CDR3 sequences, over 10% found once; its top ten account for over 20%. The sequencing input was PBMCs or a T cell subset sorted from them (not recorded which). These receptors originate from a man in his late teens or twenties who had mild COVID-19 (a few samples of this study predate the infection). Cell type and time point are not known.

This clonotype was seen more than once but under ten times. This rearrangement joins TRBV4-1 to TRBJ1-6; D unresolved. The V gene lost 4 bases and the J gene lost 0 bases, with 13 bases spanning the gap. Germline assignment: CDR1 MGHRA and CDR2 YSYEKL. The CDR3 length is 17 residues. The DNA for the CDR3 is TGCGCCAGCAGCCCAAGCTTGAAAAGCTCCTATAATTCACCCCTCCACTTT. It specifies CASSPSLKSSYNSPLHF.

J is TRBJ1-1 and V is TRBV7-2; possible D gene TRBD1, 5 bases. V lost 5 bases, J lost 0 bases, and 10 bases lay in between. CDR1 is SGHTA, CDR2 FQGNSA, per germline. This CDR3 region has 14 residues. The CDR3 here is CASSLDSMNTEAFF. The CDR3 DNA is TGTGCCAGCAGCCTAGACAGCATGAACACTGAAGCTTTCTTT.

The chain links TRBV5-5 to TRBJ2-6, with TRBD1 matching over 7 bases. The ends lost 4 bases at V and 14 bases at J; junction bases unmatched: 9. The length of the CDR3 is 13 residues. Germline CDR1 and CDR2: SGHKS and YYEKEE (reference sequence). CDR3: CASSRTGQGFLTF. In nucleotides, the CDR3 is TGTGCCAGCAGCCGGACAGGACAAGGATTCCTGACTTTC.

This clonotype has just a few counts. The genes are TRBV6-2 or TRBV6-3 and TRBJ1-5; weak D call: TRBD1 (5 bases). CDR1 and CDR2 (germline): MNHEY, SVGEGT. This CDR3 region has 14 residues. V lost 5 bases and J lost 5, with 13 bases in between. CDR3: CASSRNPRDQPQHF. The DNA for the CDR3 is TGTGCCAGCAGTCGAAACCCCAGGGATCAGCCCCAGCATTTT.

The sample holds a few counts of this clonotype. The chain employs TRBV10-3 and TRBJ2-3; D perhaps matches TRBD1 (6 bases). Looked up from germline, CDR1 is ENHRY and CDR2 is SYGVKD. CDR3 length: 13 amino acids. The V gene lost 6 bases and the J gene lost 6 bases, with 13 bases spanning the gap. The CDR3 sequence: CAISASGADTQYF. In DNA, the CDR3 is TGTGCCATCAGCGCCTCAGGGGCCGATACGCAGTATTTT.

The V and J genes are TRBV5-6 and TRBJ2-4; no definite D call. Trimming stripped 6 bases from V and 0 bases from J, with 19 bases between. The CDR3 extends over 17 amino acids. Germline V gene lookup returns CDR1 SGHDT and CDR2 YYEEEE. DNA for the CDR3: TGTGCCAGCACAAACCGATGGGGAAGGGAAGCCAAAAACATTCAGTACTTC. It is translated as CASTNRWGREAKNIQYF.

The V call is TRBV2, the J call TRBJ2-3, with TRBD2 matching 10 bases. V shed 3 bases and J 8 bases; nucleotides not matched to a gene: 8. Germline loops: CDR1 SNHLY, CDR2 FYNNEI. This CDR3 is 15 amino acids long. The CDR3 DNA follows: TGTGCCAGCAGTGACCCTAGCGGGAGTCGGGGTACGCAGTATTTT. Its translation is CASSDPSGSRGTQYF. Using reference TRBV2 and TRBJ2-3 for the parts outside the CDR3, the full variable domain is EPEVTQTPSHQVTQMGQEVILRCVPISNHLYFYWYRQILGQKVEFLVSFYNNEISEKSEIFDDQFSVERPDGSNFTLKIRSTKLEDSAMYFCASSDPSGSRGTQYFGPGTRLTVL.

This clonotype was counted a few times. The V and J genes are TRBV11-2 and TRBJ2-1; TRBD1 matches 7 bases. J gave up 0 bases and V 3 bases, and 2 bases lay outside the gene matches. The CDR3 totals 15 residues. The V gene's germline CDR1 is SGHAT and CDR2 FQNNGV. The CDR3 spells CASSLWDSSYNEQFF. Written as DNA, the CDR3 is TGTGCCAGCAGCTTGTGGGACAGCTCCTACAATGAGCAGTTCTTC.

This clonotype was found a few times. The V gene is TRBV7-2, the J gene TRBJ1-2, with 8 bases identical to TRBD1. J lost 10 bases, V lost 5 bases, and 6 bases had no gene match. Germline CDR1 is SGHTA and CDR2 is FQGNSA. The CDR3 has 12 residues. DNA of the CDR3: TGTGCCAGCAGCGACCCAGGGGGCAACTACACCTTC. Protein product: CASSDPGGNYTF.

V is TRBV7-3 and J is TRBJ2-1, with 8 bases matching TRBD1. Germline loops: CDR1 SGHTA, CDR2 FQGTGA. With V trimmed by 2 bases and J by 8 bases, 5 bases remained unmatched. This CDR3 is 14 amino acids long. The DNA for the CDR3 is TGTGCCAGCAGCTTATCGGCAGGGGGCTATGAGCAGTTCTTC. Its translation is CASSLSAGGYEQFF.

The CDR3 DNA sequence: TGTGCCAGCAGTGCAGGGGCGCTCAATGAGCAGTTCTTC. Protein: CASSAGALNEQFF. The chain carries TRBV2 and TRBJ2-1, with D possibly being TRBD1 (6 bases). CDR1 SNHLY and CDR2 FYNNEI come from the germline V gene. CDR3 length equals 13 residues. V shed 4 bases and J shed 6 bases, with 10 bases lying between them.

There are a few counts of this clonotype. The rearrangement links TRBV2 to TRBJ2-1; perhaps D is TRBD1 or TRBD2 (7 bases each). From germline, CDR1 is SNHLY and CDR2 FYNNEI. The V and J ends lost 7 bases and 5 bases respectively, with 15 bases between them. This CDR3 region has 14 residues. CDR3 in amino acids: CASTSRGGHNEQFF. The CDR3 DNA is TGTGCCAGCACATCCAGGGGGGGTCACAATGAGCAGTTCTTC.

The V and J genes are TRBV7-3 and TRBJ2-6, with D possibly being TRBD1 or TRBD2 (5 bases each). Germline CDR1 SGHTA, CDR2 FQGTGA. The CDR3 has 13 amino acids. The ends were cut back, 2 bases at V and 8 bases at J, with 7 bases in the middle. The CDR3 region has the DNA TGTGCCAGCAGCTTAGAGGGACCCAACGTCCTGACTTTC. It yields the protein CASSLEGPNVLTF.

The chain employs TRBV6-2 or TRBV6-3 and TRBJ2-5; 13 bases agree with TRBD2. Germline loops: CDR1 MNHEY, CDR2 SVGEGT. The CDR3 is made up of 14 amino acids. V was pared by 6 bases and J by 7 bases, with 5 bases of the junction left unmatched. CDR3 DNA sequence: TGTGCCAGCAGGGGACTAGCGGGGATGATGACCCAGTACTTC. As protein: CASRGLAGMMTQYF.

The CDR3, as DNA: TGCGCCAGCAGCCAAGCGGAGATGGCGGTTGAAGCTTTCTTT. It yields the protein CASSQAEMAVEAFF. The gene calls are TRBV4-1 and TRBJ1-1; D is unresolved. The length of the CDR3 is 14 residues. In germline, CDR1 is MGHRA, CDR2 YSYEKL. Trimming cost V 1 base and J 7 bases, with 13 bases left between them.

In its sample, this clonotype was seen a few times. CDR3 DNA: TGTGCCAGCAGCCCCAGGACTAGCGGGGGGCAGTACGAGCAGTACTTC. It specifies CASSPRTSGGQYEQYF. The chain joins TRBV13 to TRBJ2-7, with 14 bases lining up with TRBD2. Germline assignment: CDR1 PRHDT and CDR2 FYEKMQ (reference sequence). There are 16 residues in the CDR3. The junction had 7 bases not matched to a gene; V was cut back by 5 bases and J by 4 bases.

This clonotype was counted only a few times. The CDR3 protein is CASHRETEAFF. DNA of the CDR3: TGTGCCAGCCATAGGGAGACTGAAGCTTTCTTT. The rearrangement joins TRBV27 to TRBJ1-1; no firm D call. Per the germline V gene, CDR1 is MNHEY and CDR2 is SMNVEV (reference sequence). V lost 8 bases and J 5 bases, leaving 9 bases between the germline ends. The length of the CDR3 is 11 residues.

This clonotype showed up just once. The chain joins TRBV5-1 to TRBJ2-5; a possible D gene is TRBD2 (5 bases). With 0 bases removed from V and 2 bases from J, the gap between germline ends came to 11 bases. Germline V lookup: CDR1 SGHRS, CDR2 YFSETQ. The CDR3 contains 15 residues. Here the CDR3 reads CASSLGDYLQETQYF. The CDR3 DNA is TGCGCCAGCAGCTTGGGCGACTACCTACAAGAGACCCAGTACTTC.

This clonotype was seen a handful of times. The rearrangement links TRBV5-1 to TRBJ2-1; the D gene is possibly TRBD2 (5 bases). The CDR3 is 15 residues long. Germline CDR1 reads SGHRS; CDR2 reads YFSETQ. With 4 bases removed from V and 4 bases from J, the gap between germline ends came to 15 bases. The CDR3 here is CASSNGIGAYNEQFF. The CDR3, as DNA: TGCGCCAGCAGCAACGGGATCGGCGCTTACAATGAGCAGTTCTTC.

This clonotype was counted between two and nine times. This sequence joins TRBV7-2 and TRBJ2-7, with no clear D. The CDR3 extends over 16 amino acids. Germline loops: CDR1 SGHTA, CDR2 FQGNSA. The ends were cut back, 0 bases at V and 6 bases at J, with 18 bases in the middle. CDR3 sequence: CASSLAGTAPRGEQYF. CDR3 bases: TGTGCCAGCAGCTTAGCGGGCACCGCACCTCGAGGCGAGCAGTACTTC.

This clonotype was counted at least ten times. The J gene is TRBJ1-1, the V gene TRBV29-1; D not certain. The CDR3 has 13 amino acids. CDR1 and CDR2 (germline): SQVTM, ANQGSEA. The ends were cut back, 2 bases at V and 2 bases at J, with 9 bases in the middle. The CDR3: CSVEPWDNTEAFF. The CDR3 region has the DNA TGCAGCGTTGAACCTTGGGATAACACTGAAGCTTTCTTT.

This clonotype came up a few times. In DNA, the CDR3 is TGCAGCGCCAGAGATCCGACCGGGGAGCTGTTTTTT. This translates into CSARDPTGELFF. The chain combines TRBV29-1 with TRBJ2-2; D uncertain. The CDR3 runs 12 residues. V was shortened by 7 bases and J by 5 bases, with 11 bases between the two germline ends. Germline assignment: CDR1 SQVTM and CDR2 ANQGSEA.

This clonotype has more than one count but fewer than ten. V gene TRBV11-3 combines with J gene TRBJ2-1, with D hard to call. The CDR3 consists of 13 residues. V lost 0 bases and J 9 bases, leaving 9 bases between the germline ends. Germline V lookup: CDR1 SGHNT, CDR2 YENEEA. For the CDR3, the DNA is TGTGCCAGCAGCTTAGATTATTCACGTGAGCAGTTCTTC. Amino acid sequence: CASSLDYSREQFF. Full variable domain (remainder filled in from reference TRBV11-3 and TRBJ2-1): EAGVVQSPRYKIIEKKQPVAFWCNPISGHNTLYWYLQNLGQGPELLIRYENEEAVDDSQLPKDRFSAERLKGVDSTLKIQPAELGDSAVYLCASSLDYSREQFFGPGTRLTVL.

This clonotype was seen a few times. The chain has TRBV27 and TRBJ1-3; a weak D match, TRBD1 (6 bases). The CDR3 covers 14 residues. CDR1 and CDR2 from the germline V gene are MNHEY and SMNVEV (reference sequence). Trimming pared 2 bases from V and 4 bases from J, leaving 9 bases between. The CDR3 region has the DNA TGTGCCAGCAGTTTAGGGGGGCGAGGAAACACCATATATTTT. Translated, it gives CASSLGGRGNTIYF.